The 6 T cell receptor beta chains in this list originate from one sample, sequenced in a study of cytomegalovirus exposure and HLA in healthy donors. With 60 Vbeta and 13 Jbeta primers, the PCR was carried out. TCRdb's table, derived via immunoSEQ multiplex PCR, lists solely in-frame clones and lacks some. Among fewer than 150,000 clones, roughly 77% were seen once, and the ten largest hold around 4.9%. The specimen was PBMCs. All receptors derive from a man aged 50 or older in good health and CMV-seropositive.

The V gene is TRBV28, the J gene TRBJ2-7, with 7 bases lining up with TRBD2. Germline CDR1 reads MDHEN; CDR2 reads SYDVKM. Trimming removed 8 bases from V and 0 bases from J; junction bases left unmatched: 4. This CDR3 is built from 13 residues. The chain's CDR3 is CASGEGSSYEQYF. The CDR3 DNA reads as TGTGCCAGCGGGGAGGGGAGCTCCTACGAGCAGTACTTC.

The rearrangement joins TRBV12-5 to TRBJ1-2; D is perhaps TRBD1 (6 bases). This CDR3 region has 15 residues. Trimming took off 1 base at V and 1 base at J, with 10 bases between the two ends. Germline V CDR1 and CDR2: LGHNT, FRNRAP. DNA for the CDR3: TGTGCTAGTGGTTTGGCAACAGGGTTTAACTATGGCTACACCTTC. Encoded protein: CASGLATGFNYGYTF.

The CDR3: CASSSGTSGGEEETQYF. CDR3 DNA sequence: TGTGCCAGCAGCTCCGGGACTAGCGGGGGAGAAGAAGAGACCCAGTACTTC. V gene TRBV7-8 combines with J gene TRBJ2-5, with TRBD2 matching over 14 bases. Germline CDR1 reads SGHVS; CDR2 reads FQNEAQ. V shed 4 bases and J 3 bases; nucleotides not matched to a gene: 7. This CDR3 has 17 amino acids.

V and J are TRBV5-4 and TRBJ1-1; D gene unclear. Germline V gene lookup returns CDR1 SGHNT and CDR2 YYREEE (reference sequence). V lost 4 bases and J lost 7, with 14 bases in between. This CDR3 contains 13 residues. Here the CDR3 DNA reads TGTGCCAGCAGCCTGTCAGGTACCAATGAAGCTTTCTTT. Translating gives CASSLSGTNEAFF.

Only a few counts were recorded for this clone. The chain couples TRBV19 to TRBJ2-2, with D possibly TRBD1 on 5 matching bases. The CDR3 has 16 residues. V gave up 3 bases and J gave up 1 base, with 12 bases separating them. From germline, CDR1 is LNHDA and CDR2 SQIVND (reference sequence). CDR3 sequence (DNA): TGTGCCAGTAGTATGTGGGGCAGGCAGAACACCGGGGAGCTGTTTTTT. This gives the protein CASSMWGRQNTGELFF.

Only one count was recorded for this clone. The rearrangement joins TRBV5-1 to TRBJ1-1; D is unresolved. With 4 bases removed from V and 0 bases from J, the gap between germline ends came to 4 bases. This CDR3 contains 12 residues. CDR1 and CDR2 from the germline V gene are SGHRS and YFSETQ. The CDR3 loop is CASSAVNTEAFF. In DNA, the CDR3 is TGCGCCAGCAGCGCGGTGAACACTGAAGCTTTCTTT.